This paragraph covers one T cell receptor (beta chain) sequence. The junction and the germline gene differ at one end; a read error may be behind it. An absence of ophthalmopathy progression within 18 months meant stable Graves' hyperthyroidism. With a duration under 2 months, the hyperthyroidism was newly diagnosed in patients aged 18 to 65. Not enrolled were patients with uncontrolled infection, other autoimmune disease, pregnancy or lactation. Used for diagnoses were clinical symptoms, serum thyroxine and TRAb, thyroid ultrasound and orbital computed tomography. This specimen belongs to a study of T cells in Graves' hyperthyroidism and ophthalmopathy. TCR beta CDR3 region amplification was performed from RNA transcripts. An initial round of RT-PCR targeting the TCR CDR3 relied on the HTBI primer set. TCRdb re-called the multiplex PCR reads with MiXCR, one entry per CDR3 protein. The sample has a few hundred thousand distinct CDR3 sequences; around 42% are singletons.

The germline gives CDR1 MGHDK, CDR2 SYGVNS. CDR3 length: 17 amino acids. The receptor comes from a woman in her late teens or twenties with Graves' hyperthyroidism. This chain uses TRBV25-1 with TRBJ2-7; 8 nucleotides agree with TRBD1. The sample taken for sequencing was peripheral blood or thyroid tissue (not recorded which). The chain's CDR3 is CASSRPIGTGTNYEQYF. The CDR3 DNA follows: TGCGCCAGCAGCAGACCGATCGGGACAGGAACTAACTACGAGCAGTACTTC.